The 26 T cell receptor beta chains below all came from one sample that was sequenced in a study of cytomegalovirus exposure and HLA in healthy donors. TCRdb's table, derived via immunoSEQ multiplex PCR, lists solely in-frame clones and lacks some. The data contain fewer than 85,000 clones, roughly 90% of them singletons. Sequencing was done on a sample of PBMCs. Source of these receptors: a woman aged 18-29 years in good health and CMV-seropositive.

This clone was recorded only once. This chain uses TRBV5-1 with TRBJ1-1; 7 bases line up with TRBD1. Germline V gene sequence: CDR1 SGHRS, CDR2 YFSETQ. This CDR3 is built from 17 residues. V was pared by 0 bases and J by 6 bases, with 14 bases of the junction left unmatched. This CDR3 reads CASSLAGMTGLNSEAFF. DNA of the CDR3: TGCGCCAGCAGCTTGGCCGGGATGACAGGGCTAAACTCTGAAGCTTTCTTT.

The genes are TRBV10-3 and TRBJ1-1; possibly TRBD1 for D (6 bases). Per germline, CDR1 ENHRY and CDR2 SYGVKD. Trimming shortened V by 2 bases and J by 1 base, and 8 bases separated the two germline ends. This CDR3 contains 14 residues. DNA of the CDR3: TGTGCCATCAGTGAGAACAGGGAGAACACTGAAGCTTTCTTT. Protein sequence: CAISENRENTEAFF.

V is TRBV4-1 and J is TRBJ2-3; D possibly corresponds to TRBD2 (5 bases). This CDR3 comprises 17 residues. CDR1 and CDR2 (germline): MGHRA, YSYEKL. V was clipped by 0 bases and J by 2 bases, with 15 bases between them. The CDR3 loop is CASSQDGLLDPTDTQYF. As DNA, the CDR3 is TGCGCCAGCAGCCAAGACGGGCTACTAGATCCCACAGATACGCAGTATTTT.

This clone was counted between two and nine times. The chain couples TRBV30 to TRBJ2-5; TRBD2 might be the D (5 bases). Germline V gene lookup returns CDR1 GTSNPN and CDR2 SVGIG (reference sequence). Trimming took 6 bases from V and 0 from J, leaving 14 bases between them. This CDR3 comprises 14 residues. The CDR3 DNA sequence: TGTGCCTGTGGGAGCGGTCGAGACCAAGAGACCCAGTACTTC. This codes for CACGSGRDQETQYF.

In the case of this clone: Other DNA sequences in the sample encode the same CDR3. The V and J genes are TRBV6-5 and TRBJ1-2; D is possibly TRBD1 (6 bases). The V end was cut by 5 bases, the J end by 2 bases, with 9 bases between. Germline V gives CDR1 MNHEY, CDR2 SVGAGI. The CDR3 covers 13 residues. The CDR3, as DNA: TGTGCCAGCAGTCGGACAGCGAACTATGGCTACACCTTC. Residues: CASSRTANYGYTF.

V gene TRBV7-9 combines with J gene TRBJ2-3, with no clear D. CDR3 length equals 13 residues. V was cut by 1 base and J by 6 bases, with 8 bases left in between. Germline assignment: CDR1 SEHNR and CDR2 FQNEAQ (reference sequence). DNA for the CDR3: TGTGCCAGCAGCTTAGTTTCCAGGGATACGCAGTATTTT. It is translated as CASSLVSRDTQYF. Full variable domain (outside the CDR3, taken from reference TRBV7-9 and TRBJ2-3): DTGVSQNPRHKITKRGQNVTFRCDPISEHNRLYWYRQTLGQGPEFLTYFQNEAQLEKSRLLSDRFSAERPKGSFSTLEIQRTEQGDSAMYLCASSLVSRDTQYFGPGTRLTVL.

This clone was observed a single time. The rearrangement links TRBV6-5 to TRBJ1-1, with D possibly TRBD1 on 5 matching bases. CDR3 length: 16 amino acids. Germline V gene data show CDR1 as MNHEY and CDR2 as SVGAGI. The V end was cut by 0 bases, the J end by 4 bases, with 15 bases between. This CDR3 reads CASSYSGTGVSTEAFF. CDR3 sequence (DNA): TGTGCCAGCAGTTACTCGGGAACAGGAGTCAGCACTGAAGCTTTCTTT.

Here the CDR3 reads CASSGQGKVEQFF. CDR3 DNA: TGTGCCAGCTCGGGACAGGGAAAGGTTGAGCAGTTCTTC. The chain has TRBV2 and TRBJ2-1; TRBD1 matches at 9 bases. Germline CDR1 SNHLY, CDR2 FYNNEI. V shed 8 bases, J shed 9 bases, and the junction held 8 bases outside the gene matches. This CDR3 region has 13 residues.

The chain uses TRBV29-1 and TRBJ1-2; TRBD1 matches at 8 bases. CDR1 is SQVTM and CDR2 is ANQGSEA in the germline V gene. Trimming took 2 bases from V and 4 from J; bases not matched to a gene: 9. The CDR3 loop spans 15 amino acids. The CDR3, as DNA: TGCAGCGTTGAACCCAAAGGGACAGGCCTCTATGGCTACACCTTC. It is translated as CSVEPKGTGLYGYTF.

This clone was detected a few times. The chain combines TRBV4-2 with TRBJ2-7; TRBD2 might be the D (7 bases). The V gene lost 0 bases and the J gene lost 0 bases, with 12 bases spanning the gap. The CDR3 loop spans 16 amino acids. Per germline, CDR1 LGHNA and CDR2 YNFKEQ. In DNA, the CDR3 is TGTGCCAGCAGCCAAGATGAGGGAGGGGGCTCCTACGAGCAGTACTTC. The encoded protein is CASSQDEGGGSYEQYF.

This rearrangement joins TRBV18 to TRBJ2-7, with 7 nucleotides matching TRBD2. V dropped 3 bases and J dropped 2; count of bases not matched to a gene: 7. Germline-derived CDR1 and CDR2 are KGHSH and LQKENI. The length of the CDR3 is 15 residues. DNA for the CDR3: TGTGCCAGCTCACCTGGGCGGGAGAGGACCTACGAGCAGTACTTC. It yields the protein CASSPGRERTYEQYF.

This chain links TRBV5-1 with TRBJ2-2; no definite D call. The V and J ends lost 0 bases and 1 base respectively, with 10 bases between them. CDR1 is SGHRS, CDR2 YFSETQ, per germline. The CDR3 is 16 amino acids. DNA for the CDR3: TGCGCCAGCAGCTTGGTCGTCCAGGTGAACACCGGGGAGCTGTTTTTT. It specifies CASSLVVQVNTGELFF.

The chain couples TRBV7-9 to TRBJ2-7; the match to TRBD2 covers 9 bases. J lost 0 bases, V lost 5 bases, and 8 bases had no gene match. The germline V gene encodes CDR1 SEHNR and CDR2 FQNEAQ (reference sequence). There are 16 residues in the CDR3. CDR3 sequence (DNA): TGTGCCAGCAGCCCCGGGAGCGGGAGGAGCTCCTACGAGCAGTACTTC. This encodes CASSPGSGRSSYEQYF.

The DNA for the CDR3 is TGCGCCAGCAGTCCCGCCCCGCCAGCGGGGCCCAATGAGCAGTTCTTC. Translation gives CASSPAPPAGPNEQFF. The chain is built from TRBV23-1 and TRBJ2-1; 7 bases fit TRBD2. TRBV23-1 is an open reading frame whose function is uncertain. This CDR3 comprises 16 residues. After removal of 4 bases from V and 6 bases from J, the junction contained 12 bases not matched to a gene.

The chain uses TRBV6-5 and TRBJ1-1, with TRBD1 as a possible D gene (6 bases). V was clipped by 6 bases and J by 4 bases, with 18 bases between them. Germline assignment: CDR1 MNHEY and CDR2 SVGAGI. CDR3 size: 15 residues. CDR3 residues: CASSRSFGGFTEAFF. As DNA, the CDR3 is TGTGCCAGCAGCCGCTCTTTTGGGGGCTTCACTGAAGCTTTCTTT.

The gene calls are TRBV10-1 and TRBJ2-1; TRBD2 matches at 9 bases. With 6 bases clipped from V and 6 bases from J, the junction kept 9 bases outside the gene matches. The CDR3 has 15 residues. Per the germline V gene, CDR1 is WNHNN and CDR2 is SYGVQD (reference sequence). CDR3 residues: CASSQRLAGVNEQFF. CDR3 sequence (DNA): TGCGCCAGCAGCCAACGATTAGCGGGGGTCAATGAGCAGTTCTTC.

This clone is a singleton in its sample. CDR3 region: CASSLTSGGGNTIYF. The CDR3 nucleotides read TGTGCCAGCAGCTTGACCTCCGGAGGTGGAAACACCATATATTTT. The chain combines TRBV5-8 with TRBJ1-3; no clear D. Germline CDR1 SGHTS, CDR2 YDEGEE. The V and J ends lost 1 base and 3 bases respectively, with 11 bases between them. The CDR3 has 15 amino acids.

The CDR3, as DNA: TGTGCCAGTAAGGTCGGGGGGGACAGCTACGAGCAGTACTTC. Translating gives CASKVGGDSYEQYF. The chain employs TRBV19 and TRBJ2-7; possibly TRBD2 for D (8 bases). Germline V gene lookup returns CDR1 LNHDA and CDR2 SQIVND (reference sequence). CDR3 length: 14 amino acids. V lost 7 bases, J lost 3 bases, and 16 bases lay in between.

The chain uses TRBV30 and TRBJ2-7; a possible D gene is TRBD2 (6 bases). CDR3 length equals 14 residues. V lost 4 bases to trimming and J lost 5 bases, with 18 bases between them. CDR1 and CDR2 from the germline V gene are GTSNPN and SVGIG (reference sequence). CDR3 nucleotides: TGTGCCTGGAACACGGGAGTGACGGGTGACGAGCAGTACTTC. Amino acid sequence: CAWNTGVTGDEQYF. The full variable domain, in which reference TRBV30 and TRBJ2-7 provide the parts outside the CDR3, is SQTIHQWPATLVQPVGSPLSLECTVEGTSNPNLYWYRQAAGRGLQLLFYSVGIGQISSEVPQNLSASRPQDRQFILSSKKLLLSDSGFYLCAWNTGVTGDEQYFGPGTRLTVT.

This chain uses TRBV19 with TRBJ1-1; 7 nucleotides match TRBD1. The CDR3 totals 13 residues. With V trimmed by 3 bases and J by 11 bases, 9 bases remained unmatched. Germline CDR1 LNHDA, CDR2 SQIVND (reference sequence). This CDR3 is CASSMATGISAFF. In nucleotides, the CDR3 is TGTGCCAGTAGTATGGCGACAGGGATTTCGGCTTTCTTT.

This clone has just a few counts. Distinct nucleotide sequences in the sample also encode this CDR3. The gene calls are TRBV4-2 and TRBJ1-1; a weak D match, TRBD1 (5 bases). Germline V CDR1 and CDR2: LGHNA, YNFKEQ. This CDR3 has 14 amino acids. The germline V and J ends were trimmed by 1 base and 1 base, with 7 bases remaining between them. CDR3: CASSQVGENTEAFF. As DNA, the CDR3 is TGTGCCAGCAGCCAAGTAGGGGAGAACACTGAAGCTTTCTTT.

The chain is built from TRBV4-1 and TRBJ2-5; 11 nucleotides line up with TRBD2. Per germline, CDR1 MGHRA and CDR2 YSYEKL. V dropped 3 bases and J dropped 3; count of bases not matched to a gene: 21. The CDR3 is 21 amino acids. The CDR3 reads CASSHPMTGVLAGARKETQYF. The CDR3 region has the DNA TGCGCCAGCAGCCACCCTATGACAGGGGTACTAGCGGGGGCACGAAAAGAGACCCAGTACTTC.

This CDR3 is CASSQDRGGKTGELFF. CDR3 DNA sequence: TGCGCCAGCAGCCAAGACAGGGGAGGGAAGACCGGGGAGCTGTTTTTT. The V gene is TRBV4-3, the J gene TRBJ2-2; D might be TRBD2 (7 bases). Germline V gene data show CDR1 as LGHNA and CDR2 as YSLEER. This CDR3 is 16 amino acids long. V shed 0 bases and J shed 5 bases, with 13 bases lying between them.

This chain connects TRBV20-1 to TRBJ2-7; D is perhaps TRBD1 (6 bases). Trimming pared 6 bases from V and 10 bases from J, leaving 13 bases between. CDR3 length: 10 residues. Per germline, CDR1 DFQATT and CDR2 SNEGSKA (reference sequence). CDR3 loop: CSAIRGHQYF. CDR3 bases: TGCAGTGCCATCAGGGGCCATCAGTACTTC.

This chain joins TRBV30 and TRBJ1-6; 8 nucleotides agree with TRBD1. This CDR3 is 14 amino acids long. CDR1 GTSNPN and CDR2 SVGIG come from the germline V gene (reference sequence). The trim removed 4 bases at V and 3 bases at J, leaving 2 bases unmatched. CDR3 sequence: CAWKGQGYNSPLHF. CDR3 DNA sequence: TGTGCCTGGAAAGGACAGGGCTATAATTCACCCCTCCACTTT.

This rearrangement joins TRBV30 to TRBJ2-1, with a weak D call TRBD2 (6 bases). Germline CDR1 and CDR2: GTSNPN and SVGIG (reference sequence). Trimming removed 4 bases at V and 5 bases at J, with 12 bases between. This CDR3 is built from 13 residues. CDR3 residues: CAWNWRGNNEQFF. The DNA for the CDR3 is TGTGCCTGGAATTGGCGGGGAAACAATGAGCAGTTCTTC. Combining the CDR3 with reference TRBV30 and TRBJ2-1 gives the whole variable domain SQTIHQWPATLVQPVGSPLSLECTVEGTSNPNLYWYRQAAGRGLQLLFYSVGIGQISSEVPQNLSASRPQDRQFILSSKKLLLSDSGFYLCAWNWRGNNEQFFGPGTRLTVL.